The 2 T cell receptor beta chains below come from one sample, sequenced in a study of blood T cell repertoires in COVID-19. Libraries were prepared by immunoSEQ multiplex PCR; TCRdb keeps only in-frame clonotypes and omits some of them. The sample includes approximately 76,000 clones, 87% of them seen just once. Source material: peripheral blood. These receptors were collected from a young man with acute or convalescent COVID-19.

The V gene is TRBV4-2, the J gene TRBJ1-4; tentatively, D is TRBD1 (6 bases). V lost 5 bases to trimming and J lost 7 bases, with 11 bases between them. Per the germline V gene, CDR1 is LGHNA and CDR2 is YNFKEQ. This CDR3 has 13 residues. The CDR3 DNA follows: TGTGCCAGCAGCACAGGGCCTAGTGAAAAACTGTTTTTT. It is translated as CASSTGPSEKLFF.

V gene TRBV4-3 combines with J gene TRBJ2-2; D may be TRBD2 (5 bases). Trimming shortened V by 1 base and J by 6 bases, and 9 bases separated the two germline ends. Germline CDR1 LGHNA, CDR2 YSLEER. The CDR3 covers 14 residues. The CDR3: CASSQVGGPGELFF. Here the CDR3 DNA reads TGCGCCAGCAGCCAAGTCGGAGGCCCCGGGGAGCTGTTTTTT.